This T cell receptor beta chain was sequenced during a study of CD8+CD57+ T cells in acquired aplastic anemia. Study-wide background: Mean yield of DNA from sorted CD4+ and CD8+ cells was approximately 3 ug.

Of note for this clonotype: Its antigen is not identified.

CDR3 and TCR beta VDJ profiling relied on a genomic DNA template. TCRdb re-derived calls from the reads in MiXCR, one entry per CDR3 protein. The sample consists of about 190,000 distinct CDR3 sequences, less than 65% of them appearing once. Study-level results: Overlapping CD8+ CDR3 repertoires of patients and controls contained 25 to 35 shared sequences.

The V gene lost 2 bases and the J gene lost 1 base, with 8 bases spanning the gap. Germline loops: CDR1 SNHLY, CDR2 FYNNEI. The CDR3 length is 14 residues. The chain links TRBV2 to TRBJ1-2; the D is unclear. Sample: sorted CD4+, CD8+, or CD8+CD57+ T cells (not recorded which) from PBMCs. The origin of this receptor is a human donor with severe aplastic anemia or a healthy control (not recorded which). The CDR3 spells CASSESLSNYGYTF. DNA of the CDR3: TGTGCCAGCAGTGAATCGCTGAGTAACTATGGCTACACCTTC. Combining the CDR3 with reference TRBV2 and TRBJ1-2 gives the whole variable domain EPEVTQTPSHQVTQMGQEVILRCVPISNHLYFYWYRQILGQKVEFLVSFYNNEISEKSEIFDDQFSVERPDGSNFTLKIRSTKLEDSAMYFCASSESLSNYGYTFGSGTRLTVV.